The source of this T cell receptor beta chain is a study of T cell responses to AZD1222 COVID-19 vaccine. General study results and limits: Spike-wide coverage was observed for vaccine-associated CD4 TCRs, with dominant responses at 160-218 and 743-854. Repertoire sampling was restricted to post-peak T cell response timepoints. Only five or six individuals given AZD1222 were seropositive at baseline.

Using immunoSEQ multiplex PCR, the repertoire was profiled, and TCRdb retains in-frame clones only, with some absent. The sample lists 100,000 to 150,000 clones; 80% to 90% were seen once. As regards this clone: The antigen is unknown.

CDR1 is LGHNA, CDR2 YSLEER, per germline. This CDR3 is built from 14 residues. The ends were cut back, 4 bases at V and 5 bases at J, with 15 bases in the middle. This clonotype was sampled from an adult in good health. The chain joins TRBV4-3 to TRBJ2-7; the D gene is possibly TRBD2 (6 bases). The source material was peripheral blood, sampled on day 0 of AZD1222 vaccination. CDR3 sequence (DNA): TGCGCCAGCAGCCTCTTGGGAGGCGCAGACGAGCAGTACTTC. Translation gives CASSLLGGADEQYF.